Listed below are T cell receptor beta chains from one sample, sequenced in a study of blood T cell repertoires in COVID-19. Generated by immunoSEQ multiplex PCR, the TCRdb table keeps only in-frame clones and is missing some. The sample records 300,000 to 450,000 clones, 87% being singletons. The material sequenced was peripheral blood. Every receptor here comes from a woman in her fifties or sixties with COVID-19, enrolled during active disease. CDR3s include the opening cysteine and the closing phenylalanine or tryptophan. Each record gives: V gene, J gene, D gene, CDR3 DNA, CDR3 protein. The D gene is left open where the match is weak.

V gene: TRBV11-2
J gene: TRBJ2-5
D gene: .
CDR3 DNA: TGTGCCAGCAGCTGGTCAGGGTCGGAGACCCAGTACTTC
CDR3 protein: CASSWSGSETQYF

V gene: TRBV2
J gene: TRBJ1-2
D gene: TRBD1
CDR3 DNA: TGTGCCAGCAGTGAATCGGGACAGGGGGCGGGCTACACCTTC
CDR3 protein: CASSESGQGAGYTF

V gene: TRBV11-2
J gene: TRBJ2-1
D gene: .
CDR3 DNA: TGTGCCAGCAGACCGAACCAGGGTAGGGGTGAGCAGTTCTTC
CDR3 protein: CASRPNQGRGEQFF

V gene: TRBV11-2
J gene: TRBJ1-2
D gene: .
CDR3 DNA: TGTGCCAGCAGCTTCGGTAGGGGGTATGGCTACACCTTC
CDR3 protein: CASSFGRGYGYTF

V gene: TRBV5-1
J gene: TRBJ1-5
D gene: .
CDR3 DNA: TGCGCCAGCAGCTTGGAGAGCCGCAATCAGCCCCAGCATTTT
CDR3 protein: CASSLESRNQPQHF

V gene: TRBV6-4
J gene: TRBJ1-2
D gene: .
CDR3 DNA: TGTGCCAGCAGTGCGGGGGGAAGGAGCTACACCTTC
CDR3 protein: CASSAGGRSYTF

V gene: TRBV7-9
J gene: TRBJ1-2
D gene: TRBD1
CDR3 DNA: TGTGCCAGCAGCTATCACTCGACAGGGCCCACCTATGGCTACACCTTC
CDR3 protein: CASSYHSTGPTYGYTF

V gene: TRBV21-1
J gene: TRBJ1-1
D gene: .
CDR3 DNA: TGTGCCAGCAGCAGTGGGACAGGAGAGAACACTGAAGCTTTCTTT
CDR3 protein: CASSSGTGENTEAFF

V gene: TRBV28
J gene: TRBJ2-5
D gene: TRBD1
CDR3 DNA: TGTGCCAGCAGCAATGCCGGGACAGGGAAAGAGACCCAGTACTTC
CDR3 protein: CASSNAGTGKETQYF

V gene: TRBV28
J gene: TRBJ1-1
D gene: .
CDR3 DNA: TGTGCCAGCACCCGCCGGGTCCGGGGGACTGAAGCTTTCTTT
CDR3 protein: CASTRRVRGTEAFF

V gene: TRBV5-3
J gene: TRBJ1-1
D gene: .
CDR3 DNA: TGTGCCAGAAGCTTACAAGAGGAGGTTAACACTGAAGCTTTCTTT
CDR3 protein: CARSLQEEVNTEAFF

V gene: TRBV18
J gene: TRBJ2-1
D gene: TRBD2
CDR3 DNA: TGTGCCAGCTCCTCAGTTTTTCGCGGGGGGCCGAATGAGCAGTTCTTC
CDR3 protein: CASSSVFRGGPNEQFF

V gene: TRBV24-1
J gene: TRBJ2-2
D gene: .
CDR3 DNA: TGTGCCACCAGTGACCCCACTAGCCGGGTTGGCGGGGAGCTGTTTTTT
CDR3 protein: CATSDPTSRVGGELFF

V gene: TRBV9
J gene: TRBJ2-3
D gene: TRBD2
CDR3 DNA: TGTGCCAGCTCATCGCGGGGGGGCCTTGGAGATACGCAGTATTTT
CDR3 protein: CASSSRGGLGDTQYF

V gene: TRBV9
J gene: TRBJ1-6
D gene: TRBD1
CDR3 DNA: TGTGCCAGCAGCCCCAACCCCGACAGGGGTAATTCACCCCTCCACTTT
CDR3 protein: CASSPNPDRGNSPLHF

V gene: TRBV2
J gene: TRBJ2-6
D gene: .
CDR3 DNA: TGTGCCAGCAGTGAGGGAAGGGGCTCTGGGGCCAACGTCCTGACTTTC
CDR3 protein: CASSEGRGSGANVLTF

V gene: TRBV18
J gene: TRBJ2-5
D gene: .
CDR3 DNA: TGTGCCAGCTCACCACCCCCGGGTCCAGGGGAGACCCAGTACTTC
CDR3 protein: CASSPPPGPGETQYF

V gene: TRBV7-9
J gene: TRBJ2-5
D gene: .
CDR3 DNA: TGTGCCAGCAGCTTAGCGTTGGAGGGGTCAAGCCAAGAGACCCAGTACTTC
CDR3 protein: CASSLALEGSSQETQYF

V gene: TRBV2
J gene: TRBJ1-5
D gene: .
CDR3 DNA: TGTGCCAGCAACCGCCAGGGCAATCAGCCCCAGCATTTT
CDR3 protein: CASNRQGNQPQHF

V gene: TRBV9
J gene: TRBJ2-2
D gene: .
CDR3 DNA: TGTGCCAGCAGCTTCGAGGGAACCGGGGAGCTGTTTTTT
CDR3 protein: CASSFEGTGELFF

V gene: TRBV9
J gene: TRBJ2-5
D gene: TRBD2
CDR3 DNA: TGTGCCAGCAGCGTAACGGGACTAGCGGGGGGCCAGGAGACCCAGTACTTC
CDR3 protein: CASSVTGLAGGQETQYF

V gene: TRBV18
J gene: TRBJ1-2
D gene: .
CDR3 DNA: TGTGCCAGCTCACCTCTCAGGGAAGACTATGGCTACACCTTC
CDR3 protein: CASSPLREDYGYTF